Below are 11 T cell receptor beta chains sequenced from a single sample in a study of T cell changes during pregnancy in multiple sclerosis. Profiled with immunoSEQ multiplex PCR; TCRdb holds only in-frame clones, not every one. This sample yields around 34,000 clones, of which 90% are seen a single time; about 4.3% belongs to the top ten. The sequencing here drew on CD8+ T cells from peripheral blood mononuclear cells, taken after pregnancy. These receptor sequences come from a female donor with multiple sclerosis, enrolled in a pregnancy study.

The chain has TRBV6-6 and TRBJ2-5; 8 bases align to TRBD2. This CDR3 has 15 residues. V shed 2 bases and J 6 bases; nucleotides not matched to a gene: 8. Germline loops: CDR1 MNHNY, CDR2 SVGAGI (reference sequence). The CDR3: CASSYSGGPPQTQYF. The CDR3 nucleotides are TGTGCCAGCAGTTACAGCGGGGGCCCCCCACAGACCCAGTACTTC.

The J gene is TRBJ2-1, the V gene TRBV6-4, with D uncertain. The CDR3 extends over 14 amino acids. The germline CDR1 and CDR2 sequences are MRHNA and SNTAGT. V was pared by 3 bases and J by 5 bases, with 11 bases between. The CDR3 DNA reads as TGTGCCAGCAGTGAAGAGACTGCGAACAATGAGCAGTTCTTC. As protein: CASSEETANNEQFF.

The chain links TRBV6-4 to TRBJ2-1, with D tentatively TRBD2 (5 bases). CDR1 and CDR2 from the germline V gene are MRHNA and SNTAGT. This CDR3 spans 14 amino acids. Trimming took off 4 bases at V and 7 bases at J, with 14 bases between the two ends. CDR3 sequence (DNA): TGTGCCAGCAGTGTAACGGAGGTCGGGAATGAGCAGTTCTTC. Encoded protein: CASSVTEVGNEQFF.

The V gene is TRBV4-3, the J gene TRBJ2-1; D remains ambiguous. Germline V gives CDR1 LGHNA, CDR2 YSLEER. The CDR3 sequence is 13 residues long. Between the trimmed V and J ends, which lost 0 bases and 9 bases, there was a span of 9 bases. The CDR3 spells CASSQDGVSEQFF. The CDR3, as DNA: TGCGCCAGCAGCCAAGATGGAGTGAGTGAGCAGTTCTTC.

The rearrangement joins TRBV6-4 to TRBJ1-5, with a tentative D call TRBD1 (5 bases). This CDR3 spans 13 amino acids. Per germline, CDR1 MRHNA and CDR2 SNTAGT. The V end was cut by 6 bases, the J end by 7 bases, with 13 bases between. The CDR3 DNA sequence: TGTGCCAGCAGCCCGGGGGAAAGGCAGCCCCAGCATTTT. It codes for CASSPGERQPQHF.

V usage is TRBV5-8 and J usage is TRBJ2-7; D is perhaps TRBD1 (5 bases). Per germline, CDR1 SGHTS and CDR2 YDEGEE. The CDR3 runs 12 residues. V lost 4 bases and J lost 2, with 7 bases in between. CDR3 amino acids: CASSGAAYEQYF. The CDR3 nucleotides are TGTGCCAGCAGCGGGGCAGCCTACGAGCAGTACTTC.

V gene TRBV5-8 combines with J gene TRBJ1-4; D is undetermined. Trimming took off 0 bases at V and 0 bases at J, with 6 bases between the two ends. Germline V CDR1 and CDR2: SGHTS, YDEGEE. The CDR3 covers 15 residues. CDR3 sequence reads: CASSLEAATNEKLFF. The CDR3, as DNA: TGTGCCAGCAGCTTGGAGGCGGCAACTAATGAAAAACTGTTTTTT. Filled out from reference TRBV5-8 and TRBJ1-4, the complete variable domain reads EAGVTQSPTHLIKTRGQQATLRCSPISGHTSVYWYQQALGLGLQFLLWYDEGEERNRGNFPPRFSGRQFPNYSSELNVNALELEDSALYLCASSLEAATNEKLFFGSGTQLSVL.

V usage is TRBV30 and J usage is TRBJ1-2, with 8 bases aligning to TRBD1. Unmatched junction bases numbered 7, after V lost 3 bases and J lost 7 bases. Germline lookup yields CDR1 GTSNPN and CDR2 SVGIG (reference sequence). This CDR3 is 13 amino acids long. CDR3 nucleotides: TGTGCCTGGAGCTACGGACAGGGTGGTGGCTACACCTTC. Translation gives CAWSYGQGGGYTF.

The chain is built from TRBV9 and TRBJ2-3; D remains unclear. Germline CDR1 SGDLS, CDR2 YYNGEE. The length of the CDR3 is 13 residues. V was shortened by 1 base and J by 4 bases, with 7 bases between the two germline ends. The CDR3 loop is CASSVPNSDTQYF. The DNA for the CDR3 is TGTGCCAGCAGCGTACCCAACTCAGATACGCAGTATTTT.

V usage is TRBV7-3 and J usage is TRBJ2-1; 10 bases fit TRBD2. Germline V lookup: CDR1 SGHTA, CDR2 FQGTGA. Trimming removed 8 bases from V and 9 bases from J; junction bases left unmatched: 7. The CDR3 consists of 13 residues. This chain's CDR3 is CASESGGGAEQFF. The CDR3 nucleotides read TGTGCCAGCGAAAGCGGGGGGGGAGCTGAGCAGTTCTTC.

The V gene is TRBV5-6, the J gene TRBJ2-5, with TRBD1 matching over 9 bases. Trimming removed 3 bases from V and 3 bases from J; junction bases left unmatched: 6. Germline CDR1 and CDR2: SGHDT and YYEEEE. This CDR3 region has 15 residues. CDR3 DNA: TGTGCCAGCAGCTCCGATGGACAGGGGAAAGAGACCCAGTACTTC. Amino acid sequence: CASSSDGQGKETQYF.